Each of the 13 T cell receptor beta chains below was sequenced from the same sample in a study of regulatory T cells in long-lasting Graves disease. Construction of the TCR beta libraries employed iRepertoire HTBI primers in conjunction with Arm-PCR of CDR3 regions. TCRdb used MiXCR to reprocess the multiplex PCR reads, holding one entry per CDR3 protein. The sample carries approximately 300,000 distinct CDR3 sequences, roughly 18% recorded once. Specified time point: newly diagnosed GD, antithyroid drugs for less than 3 months. PBMC RNA was the source of the TCR library. Sequenced material: peripheral blood mononuclear cells (PBMCs), taken at new diagnosis, from a patient treated with antithyroid drugs. The receptors originated from a female donor with Graves disease.

The chain couples TRBV27 to TRBJ2-6; TRBD2 agrees at 7 bases. CDR3 length: 17 residues. Unmatched junction bases numbered 14, after V lost 8 bases and J lost 4 bases. The germline gives CDR1 MNHEY, CDR2 SMNVEV (reference sequence). This CDR3 is CASYRKATSAGANVLTF. CDR3 nucleotide sequence: TGTGCCAGCTACCGAAAAGCTACTAGCGCCGGGGCCAACGTCCTGACTTTC.

This clonotype was seen a single time. This chain uses TRBV11-1 with TRBJ1-4, with D possibly being TRBD1 (5 bases). The CDR3 contains 14 residues. V dropped 7 bases and J dropped 7 bases, with 16 bases sitting between them. Per the germline V gene, CDR1 is SGHAT and CDR2 is FQDESV (reference sequence). The CDR3 is CASTPGTSIEKLFF. CDR3 coding DNA: TGTGCCAGCACCCCCGGGACCTCGATTGAAAAACTGTTTTTT.

This clonotype was picked up many times. CDR3 region: CATHPGAGGTDTQYF. The DNA of the CDR3 is TGTGCCACCCACCCTGGAGCGGGGGGAACAGATACGCAGTATTTT. The rearrangement links TRBV24-1 to TRBJ2-3; 9 nucleotides match TRBD2. V shed 9 bases, J shed 3 bases, and the junction held 9 bases outside the gene matches. This CDR3 comprises 15 residues. Germline V lookup: CDR1 KGHDR, CDR2 SFDVKD.

This clonotype has more than one count but fewer than ten. This chain joins TRBV6-1 and TRBJ1-3, with D tentatively TRBD1 (5 bases). Trimming took off 6 bases at V and 8 bases at J, with 14 bases between the two ends. Germline CDR1 MNHNS, CDR2 SASEGT. The CDR3 has 13 amino acids. For the CDR3, the DNA is TGTGCCAGCAGAGGGGCAGGAAAATACACCATATATTTT. This gives the protein CASRGAGKYTIYF.

This clonotype came up many times. The chain employs TRBV5-6 and TRBJ1-1; maybe TRBD1 (5 bases). Germline V lookup: CDR1 SGHDT, CDR2 YYEEEE. The CDR3 sequence is 16 residues long. V lost 4 bases to trimming and J lost 3 bases, with 19 bases between them. The CDR3 protein is CASSPLRGAQDTEAFF. The CDR3 bases are TGTGCCAGCAGCCCCTTAAGGGGCGCTCAGGACACTGAAGCTTTCTTT.

This clonotype was picked up many times. V usage is TRBV10-2 and J usage is TRBJ2-2; the D is unclear. V lost 4 bases, J lost 6 bases, and 9 bases lay in between. Germline-derived CDR1 and CDR2 are WSHSY and SAAADI. This CDR3 spans 13 amino acids. CDR3: CASSALGSGELFF. As DNA, the CDR3 is TGCGCCAGCAGTGCCCTAGGGTCCGGGGAGCTGTTTTTT.

This clonotype was seen a handful of times. The chain couples TRBV19 to TRBJ1-1; D is perhaps TRBD1 (5 bases). V shed 3 bases and J shed 5 bases, with 13 bases lying between them. The CDR3 is 14 residues long. Germline loops: CDR1 LNHDA, CDR2 SQIVND (reference sequence). The chain's CDR3 is CASSIRTRGTEAFF. The CDR3 coding sequence is TGTGCCAGTAGTATCCGGACACGGGGGACTGAAGCTTTCTTT.

This clonotype came up many times. This rearrangement joins TRBV12-3 or TRBV12-4 to TRBJ2-5, with D possibly being TRBD1 (6 bases). Between the trimmed V and J ends, which lost 5 bases and 1 base, there was a span of 8 bases. This CDR3 contains 13 residues. The CDR3 region has the DNA TGTGCCAGCAGTCGGACAGTCCAAGAGACCCAGTACTTC. Translating it yields CASSRTVQETQYF.

This clonotype showed up many times. The V and J genes are TRBV30 and TRBJ2-7, with 8 bases fitting TRBD1. The V and J ends lost 5 bases and 7 bases, in that order; junction bases with no gene match: 10. The germline CDR1 and CDR2 sequences are GTSNPN and SVGIG (reference sequence). CDR3 size: 13 residues. This chain's CDR3 is CAWARTGTLEQYF. The CDR3 DNA is TGTGCCTGGGCGAGGACAGGGACACTTGAGCAGTACTTC.

V is TRBV7-6 and J is TRBJ2-2; D unresolved. Germline V gives CDR1 SGHVS, CDR2 FNYEAQ. The CDR3 has 18 residues. V was trimmed by 5 bases and J by 3 bases, leaving 22 bases between them. This CDR3 reads CASSPPLKRTLYTGELFF. CDR3 bases: TGTGCCAGCAGCCCTCCGCTTAAGCGAACCCTTTACACCGGGGAGCTGTTTTTT.

Of note for this clonotype: Being one base from a much bigger clone, this may be a read error. This chain links TRBV12-5 with TRBJ1-1; TRBD1 might be the D (5 bases). CDR3 length equals 21 residues. V was pared by 1 base and J by 1 base, with 28 bases between. Germline-derived CDR1 and CDR2 are LGHNT and FRNRAP. The CDR3 sequence: CASGLAPQGGSKTPGNTEAFF. CDR3 DNA sequence: TGTGCTAGTGGTTTGGCCCCGCAGGGCGGCAGTAAAACCCCAGGGAACACTGAAGCTTTCTTT.

This clonotype was detected many times. The chain couples TRBV5-1 to TRBJ1-2; the D is unclear. The CDR3 is 13 residues long. Trimming took 4 bases from V and 4 from J, leaving 11 bases between them. The germline V gene has CDR1 SGHRS and CDR2 YFSETQ. Here the CDR3 reads CASSPSDSYGYTF. DNA of the CDR3: TGCGCCAGCAGCCCTTCGGACTCCTATGGCTACACCTTC.

About this clonotype: Just one base apart from a much larger clone, this may be a read error. The CDR3 loop reads CASSVSSGSYNEQLF. In DNA, the CDR3 is TGTGCCAGCAGCGTTTCTAGCGGGAGTTACAATGAGCAGCTCTTC. The chain recombines TRBV9 with TRBJ2-1, with TRBD2 matching over 10 bases. The CDR3 extends over 15 amino acids. Looked up from germline, CDR1 is SGDLS and CDR2 is YYNGEE.